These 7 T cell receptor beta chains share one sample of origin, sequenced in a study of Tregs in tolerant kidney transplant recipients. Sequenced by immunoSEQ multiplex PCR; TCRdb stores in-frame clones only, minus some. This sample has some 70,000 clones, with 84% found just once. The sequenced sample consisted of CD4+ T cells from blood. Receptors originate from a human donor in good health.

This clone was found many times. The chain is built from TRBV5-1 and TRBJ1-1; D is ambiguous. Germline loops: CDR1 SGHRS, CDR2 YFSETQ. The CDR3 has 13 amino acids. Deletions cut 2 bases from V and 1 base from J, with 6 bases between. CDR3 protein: CASSFQANTEAFF. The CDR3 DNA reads TGCGCCAGCAGCTTTCAAGCGAACACTGAAGCTTTCTTT.

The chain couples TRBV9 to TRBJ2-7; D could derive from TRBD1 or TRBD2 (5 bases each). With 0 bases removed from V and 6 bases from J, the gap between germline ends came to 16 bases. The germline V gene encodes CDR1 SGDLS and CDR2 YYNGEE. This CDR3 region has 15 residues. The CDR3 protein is CASSVVGESSAEQYF. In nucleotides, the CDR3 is TGTGCCAGCAGCGTAGTGGGGGAATCGTCGGCCGAGCAGTACTTC.

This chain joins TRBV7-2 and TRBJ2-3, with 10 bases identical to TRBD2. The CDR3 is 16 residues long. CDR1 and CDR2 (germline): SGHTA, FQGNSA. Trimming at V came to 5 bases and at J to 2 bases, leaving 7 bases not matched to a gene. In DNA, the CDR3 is TGTGCCAGCAGCCTCCTGACTAGCGGGTACACAGATACGCAGTATTTT. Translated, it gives CASSLLTSGYTDTQYF. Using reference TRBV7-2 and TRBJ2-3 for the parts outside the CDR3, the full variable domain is GAGVSQSPSNKVTEKGKDVELRCDPISGHTALYWYRQSLGQGLEFLIYFQGNSAPDKSGLPSDRFSAERTGGSVSTLTIQRTQQEDSAVYLCASSLLTSGYTDTQYFGPGTRLTVL.

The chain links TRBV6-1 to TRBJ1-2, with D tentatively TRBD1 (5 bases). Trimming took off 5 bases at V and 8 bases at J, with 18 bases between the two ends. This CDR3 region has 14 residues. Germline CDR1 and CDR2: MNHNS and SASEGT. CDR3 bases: TGTGCCAGCAGTCCCGGGACGGGGCTAGAAGGCTACACCTTC. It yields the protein CASSPGTGLEGYTF.

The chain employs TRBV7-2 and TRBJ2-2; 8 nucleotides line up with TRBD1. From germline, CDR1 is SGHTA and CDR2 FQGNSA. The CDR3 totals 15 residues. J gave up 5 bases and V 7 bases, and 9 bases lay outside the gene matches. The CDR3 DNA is TGTGCCAGCACCCCGAGGACAGGGTGGACCGGGGAGCTGTTTTTT. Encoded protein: CASTPRTGWTGELFF.

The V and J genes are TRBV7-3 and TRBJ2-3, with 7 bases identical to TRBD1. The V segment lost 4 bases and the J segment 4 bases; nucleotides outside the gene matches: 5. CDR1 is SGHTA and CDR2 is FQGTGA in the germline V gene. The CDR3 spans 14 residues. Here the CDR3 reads CASSSQQGADTQYF. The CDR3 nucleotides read TGTGCCAGCAGCTCCCAGCAGGGGGCAGATACGCAGTATTTT.

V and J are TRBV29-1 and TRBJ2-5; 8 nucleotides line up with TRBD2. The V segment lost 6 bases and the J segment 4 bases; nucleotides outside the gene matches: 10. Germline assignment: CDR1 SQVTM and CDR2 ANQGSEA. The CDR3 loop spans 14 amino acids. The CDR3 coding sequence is TGCAGCGTAACTAGCGGAGGGGGGGGAGAGACCCAGTACTTC. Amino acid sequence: CSVTSGGGGETQYF.